A selection of T cell receptor beta chains follows, all from one sample in a study of cytomegalovirus exposure and HLA in healthy donors. TCRdb keeps only in-frame clones here, not all; method: immunoSEQ multiplex PCR. The sample contains about 190,000 clones, roughly 80% of which appear only once. Material for sequencing was PBMCs. These receptors came from a woman aged 50 to 60 in good health and CMV-seropositive. The CDR3 runs from the conserved cysteine through the conserved F or W. Only some rows state a clone size, as once, few, many or a class for expanded clones.

clone size: NA
V gene: TRBV7-2
J gene: TRBJ2-6
CDR3 protein: CASSQGGPGANVLTF

clone size: NA
V gene: TRBV6-5
J gene: TRBJ1-3
CDR3 protein: CASRVTVSGNTIYF

clone size: NA
V gene: TRBV6-1
J gene: TRBJ2-7
CDR3 protein: CASSEGDGSLYEQYF

clone size: NA
V gene: TRBV10-3
J gene: TRBJ2-5
CDR3 protein: CAISDRGETQYF

clone size: NA
V gene: TRBV4-1
J gene: TRBJ2-2
CDR3 protein: CASSQARLAGTNTGELFF

clone size: NA
V gene: TRBV4-2
J gene: TRBJ1-5
CDR3 protein: CASSRDTDQPQHF

clone size: NA
V gene: TRBV5-5
J gene: TRBJ2-5
CDR3 protein: CASSLKPRWGEETQYF

clone size: once
V gene: TRBV4-1
J gene: TRBJ2-7
CDR3 protein: CASSPRGRDRSSYEQYF

clone size: NA
V gene: TRBV4-2
J gene: TRBJ2-5
CDR3 protein: CASSQERWAGQETQYF

clone size: NA
V gene: TRBV11-2
J gene: TRBJ1-6
CDR3 protein: CASNRFRDSPLHF

clone size: once
V gene: TRBV7-9
J gene: TRBJ2-5
CDR3 protein: CASSRGQAGGPETQYF

clone size: NA
V gene: TRBV5-4
J gene: TRBJ2-2
CDR3 protein: CASSPGLVAGGTGELFF

clone size: NA
V gene: TRBV11-2
J gene: TRBJ1-1
CDR3 protein: CASSSIWTGGMNTEAFF

clone size: few
V gene: TRBV6-6
J gene: TRBJ2-7
CDR3 protein: CASSWDSYEQYF

clone size: NA
V gene: TRBV6-5
J gene: TRBJ2-7
CDR3 protein: CASSYGAGTNPYEQYF

clone size: NA
V gene: TRBV18
J gene: TRBJ2-2
CDR3 protein: CASSTLAGGIANTGELFF

clone size: NA
V gene: TRBV1
J gene: TRBJ2-7
CDR3 protein: CTSSHKISSVAPYEQYF

clone size: once
V gene: TRBV5-1
J gene: TRBJ2-1
CDR3 protein: CASSLRRGTDEQFF

clone size: NA
V gene: TRBV6-4
J gene: TRBJ2-1
CDR3 protein: CASSDSLTSSYNEQFF

clone size: NA
V gene: TRBV7-6
J gene: TRBJ2-3
CDR3 protein: CASSLASSGGADTQYF

clone size: NA
V gene: TRBV6-5
J gene: TRBJ2-7
CDR3 protein: CASSYGQGAREQYF

clone size: NA
V gene: TRBV6-6
J gene: TRBJ2-7
CDR3 protein: CASSATGEQYF

clone size: NA
V gene: TRBV6-1
J gene: TRBJ2-7
CDR3 protein: CASSLGGGAYEQYF

clone size: once
V gene: TRBV18
J gene: TRBJ2-1
CDR3 protein: CASSQTGGGYNEQFF

clone size: NA
V gene: TRBV5-1
J gene: TRBJ1-5
CDR3 protein: CASSWAGTRDQPQHF

clone size: NA
V gene: TRBV4-1
J gene: TRBJ2-7
CDR3 protein: CASSQEGAQAPYEQYF

clone size: NA
V gene: TRBV28
J gene: TRBJ2-3
CDR3 protein: CASSSEPGTSVTDTQYF

clone size: NA
V gene: TRBV10-3
J gene: TRBJ2-2
CDR3 protein: CAISDPPGHSPRPNTGELFF

clone size: NA
V gene: TRBV19
J gene: TRBJ2-1
CDR3 protein: CASSITGSSYNEQFF

clone size: NA
V gene: TRBV10-1
J gene: TRBJ2-3
CDR3 protein: CASSDPYERGGPDTQYF

clone size: NA
V gene: TRBV4-3
J gene: TRBJ2-5
CDR3 protein: CASSLGTGGKETQYF

clone size: NA
V gene: TRBV7-2
J gene: TRBJ2-7
CDR3 protein: CASSLDPGQGNEQYF

clone size: NA
V gene: TRBV30
J gene: TRBJ2-1
CDR3 protein: CAWSPSGNEQFF

clone size: few
V gene: TRBV18
J gene: TRBJ1-5
CDR3 protein: CASSPMGTTNQPQHF

clone size: NA
V gene: TRBV28
J gene: TRBJ2-6
CDR3 protein: CASSYNSGANVLTF

clone size: NA
V gene: TRBV2
J gene: TRBJ2-3
CDR3 protein: CASSSQGGGTDTQYF

clone size: NA
V gene: TRBV6-1
J gene: TRBJ2-4
CDR3 protein: CASMQTRNIQYF

clone size: NA
V gene: TRBV6-1
J gene: TRBJ2-7
CDR3 protein: CASTNRAYEQYF

clone size: NA
V gene: TRBV11-3
J gene: TRBJ2-1
CDR3 protein: CASSSGTSHYNEQFF

clone size: few
V gene: TRBV9
J gene: TRBJ1-2
CDR3 protein: CASSGTTGSYGYTF

clone size: few
V gene: TRBV6-6
J gene: TRBJ1-5
CDR3 protein: CASSLIGDSNQPQHF

clone size: NA
V gene: TRBV7-9
J gene: TRBJ2-2
CDR3 protein: CASSGGMTGANTGELFF